Described below is a single TCR beta chain sequence and its context. Antigen specificity is unknown. V trimming: 3 bases; J trimming: 4 bases; junction bases outside the gene matches: 6. There are 15 residues in the CDR3. Germline V gene lookup returns CDR1 SGHRS and CDR2 YFSETQ. The record originates from a study of cytomegalovirus exposure and HLA in healthy donors. The study, taken as a whole, reports: Researchers counted about 150 TCR beta chains as cytomegalovirus-associated. According to an earlier analysis, most TCR beta V segments yielded productive rearrangements about 87% or about 30% of the time. As a later analysis revealed, the rate of TCR association differed by HLA locus, with DRB1 most and HLA-C fewest.

It was with 60 Vbeta and 13 Jbeta primers that the PCR ran. Using immunoSEQ multiplex PCR, the repertoire was profiled, and TCRdb retains in-frame clones only, with some absent. The table records roughly 160,000 clones, around three quarters of them present only once. Nominal health characterized the donors when sampled, though unrecorded immune exposures were likely. This sequence originates from a woman between 50 and 59 years old in good health and CMV-seropositive. The sample comprised PBMCs. The genes are TRBV5-1 and TRBJ2-1, with 8 nucleotides matching TRBD2. CDR3 region: CASSSERERYNEQFF. The DNA for the CDR3 is TGCGCCAGCAGCTCTGAGCGGGAGAGGTACAATGAGCAGTTCTTC.